This TCR beta chain was captured by sequencing in a study of T cell clonotyping in hematopoietic cell transplantation. Points from the study as a whole: Recipient TCR diversity dropped after transplant; expanded clonotypes rose from day 30 to 180. Few recipient clonotypes overlapped donors; over 97% were de novo at given depth. Broader posttransplant TCR repertoire diversity was predicted by graft donor and pretransplant recipient Inverse Simpson Index values. No sorting was done, leaving CD4 and CD8 contributions mixed.

V lost 5 bases to trimming and J lost 3 bases, with 7 bases between them. There are 13 residues in the CDR3. Germline V gene sequence: CDR1 SNHLY, CDR2 FYNNEI. In regard to this clone: Antigen specificity is unknown.

Generated by immunoSEQ multiplex PCR, the TCRdb table keeps only in-frame clones and is missing some. The sample yields several thousand clones, just under 90% seen once. Sequenced here: PBMCs, sampled 100 days after allogeneic stem cell transplant. The V and J genes are TRBV2 and TRBJ2-2; D unresolved. The clonotype was recovered from a male patient in his fifties who had an allogeneic stem cell transplant from a related donor, so the T cells may come from the graft donor. Some clones in this sample may be carry-over from other donors' samples. The DNA of the CDR3 is TGTGCCAGCAGTCCGACCTACACCGGGGAGCTGTTTTTT. Its protein is CASSPTYTGELFF.